A selection of T cell receptor beta chains follows, all from one sample in a study of read filtering for tumor transcriptome and immune sequencing. MiXCR, applied by TCRdb to the reads, yields one record per CDR3 protein. The data contain about 50,000 distinct CDR3 sequences, roughly 18% of them singletons. The source material was a population of CD138-negative cells sorted from bone marrow. All receptors come from a donor at least 40 years old with multiple myeloma. CDR3s include the opening cysteine and the closing phenylalanine or tryptophan. The order of the fields is V gene, D gene, clone size, J gene, CDR3 protein, CDR3 DNA. A D gene is named only where the DNA matches it firmly. Clone size is not always given. Where it is, it says once, few, many or a class for expanded clones.

v_call: TRBV6-1; d_call: -; clone_size: many; j_call: TRBJ2-3; cdr3_aa: CASSETLILGGDTQYF; cdr3_nt: TGTGCCAGCAGTGAGACTTTGATACTAGGTGGAGATACGCAGTATTTT
v_call: TRBV12-5; d_call: TRBD1; clone_size: many; j_call: TRBJ2-4; cdr3_aa: CASGLAGQVSNIQYF; cdr3_nt: TGTGCTAGTGGTTTGGCGGGACAGGTCTCGAACATTCAGTACTTC
v_call: TRBV15; d_call: -; clone_size: many; j_call: TRBJ2-5; cdr3_aa: CATSRDGDRQETQYF; cdr3_nt: TGTGCCACCAGCAGAGATGGTGACAGGCAAGAGACCCAGTACTTC
v_call: TRBV11-2; d_call: TRBD2; clone_size: many; j_call: TRBJ2-1; cdr3_aa: CASSFTSVGEQFF; cdr3_nt: TGTGCCAGCAGCTTTACTAGCGTCGGTGAGCAGTTCTTC
v_call: TRBV10-3; d_call: -; clone_size: many; j_call: TRBJ1-1; cdr3_aa: CAISEGGNTEAFF; cdr3_nt: TGTGCCATCAGTGAAGGGGGGAACACTGAAGCTTTCTTT
v_call: TRBV12-5; d_call: TRBD1; clone_size: -; j_call: TRBJ1-2; cdr3_aa: CASGLSPGQGTGYTF; cdr3_nt: TGTGCTAGTGGTTTGTCCCCGGGACAGGGGACTGGCTACACCTTC
v_call: TRBV10-1; d_call: TRBD2; clone_size: many; j_call: TRBJ2-4; cdr3_aa: CASSEAGGAKNIQYF; cdr3_nt: TGCGCCAGCAGTGAAGCGGGGGGAGCCAAAAACATTCAGTACTTC
v_call: TRBV18; d_call: -; clone_size: -; j_call: TRBJ1-1; cdr3_aa: CASSPPVGMNTEAFF; cdr3_nt: TGTGCCAGCTCACCACCGGTGGGAATGAACACTGAAGCTTTCTTT
v_call: TRBV7-9; d_call: TRBD2; clone_size: few; j_call: TRBJ2-3; cdr3_aa: CASSLDLSGSRTDTQYF; cdr3_nt: TGTGCCAGCAGCTTAGACCTTAGCGGGAGCCGCACAGATACGCAGTATTTT
v_call: TRBV28; d_call: -; clone_size: many; j_call: TRBJ2-3; cdr3_aa: CASSLPSELTDTQYF; cdr3_nt: TGTGCCAGCAGTTTACCTAGCGAGCTAACAGATACGCAGTATTTT
v_call: TRBV27; d_call: -; clone_size: many; j_call: TRBJ2-5; cdr3_aa: CASSLFRESGETQYF; cdr3_nt: TGTGCCAGCAGTTTATTCAGGGAAAGCGGAGAGACCCAGTACTTC
v_call: TRBV5-4; d_call: TRBD2; clone_size: many; j_call: TRBJ2-1; cdr3_aa: CASSSTTTSEPYNEQFF; cdr3_nt: TGTGCCAGCAGCTCCACAACCACTAGCGAACCCTACAATGAGCAGTTCTTC
v_call: TRBV24-1; d_call: TRBD1; clone_size: many; j_call: TRBJ1-5; cdr3_aa: CATSDSRQGHQPQHF; cdr3_nt: TGTGCCACCAGTGATTCCAGACAGGGGCATCAGCCCCAGCATTTT
v_call: TRBV19; d_call: -; clone_size: medium-sized; j_call: TRBJ2-1; cdr3_aa: CASSLPADYNEQFF; cdr3_nt: TGTGCCAGTAGTCTCCCTGCAGACTACAATGAGCAGTTCTTC
v_call: TRBV2; d_call: -; clone_size: many; j_call: TRBJ2-1; cdr3_aa: CASSVKRTDSYNEQFF; cdr3_nt: TGTGCCAGCAGTGTGAAGAGAACGGACTCCTACAATGAGCAGTTCTTC
v_call: TRBV27; d_call: -; clone_size: many; j_call: TRBJ2-7; cdr3_aa: CASSLKLGAGEQYF; cdr3_nt: TGTGCCAGCAGTTTAAAACTTGGGGCGGGCGAGCAGTACTTC
v_call: TRBV29-1; d_call: -; clone_size: few; j_call: TRBJ2-3; cdr3_aa: CSVEVPVQPSTDTQYF; cdr3_nt: TGCAGCGTTGAGGTTCCCGTCCAGCCCTCCACAGATACGCAGTATTTT
v_call: TRBV11-2; d_call: -; clone_size: -; j_call: TRBJ1-1; cdr3_aa: CASSPSYTEAFF; cdr3_nt: TGTGCCAGCAGCCCGTCGTACACTGAAGCTTTCTTT
v_call: TRBV7-2; d_call: TRBD2; clone_size: many; j_call: TRBJ2-7; cdr3_aa: CASSAGLAGEDEQYF; cdr3_nt: TGTGCCAGCAGCGCCGGACTAGCGGGAGAGGACGAGCAGTACTTC
v_call: TRBV29-1; d_call: -; clone_size: few; j_call: TRBJ2-3; cdr3_aa: CSAHLIDTQYF; cdr3_nt: TGCAGCGCCCACCTCATAGATACGCAGTATTTT
v_call: TRBV2; d_call: -; clone_size: many; j_call: TRBJ2-3; cdr3_aa: CASNEKRSQTDTQYF; cdr3_nt: TGTGCCAGCAATGAGAAGCGGAGCCAAACAGATACGCAGTATTTT
v_call: TRBV6-5; d_call: -; clone_size: many; j_call: TRBJ2-5; cdr3_aa: CASSSDRETQYF; cdr3_nt: TGTGCCAGCAGTTCAGACCGGGAGACCCAGTACTTC
v_call: TRBV5-1; d_call: TRBD1; clone_size: medium-sized; j_call: TRBJ2-1; cdr3_aa: CASSWDRANNEQFF; cdr3_nt: TGCGCCAGCAGCTGGGACAGAGCAAACAATGAGCAGTTCTTC
v_call: TRBV6-5; d_call: -; clone_size: -; j_call: TRBJ1-5; cdr3_aa: CASSKTQSGNQPQHF; cdr3_nt: TGTGCCAGCAGTAAGACTCAGAGTGGCAATCAGCCCCAGCATTTT
v_call: TRBV6-5; d_call: -; clone_size: many; j_call: TRBJ2-2; cdr3_aa: CASSRRDFLTGELFF; cdr3_nt: TGTGCCAGCAGCCGCCGGGACTTCCTTACCGGGGAGCTGTTTTTT
v_call: TRBV7-3; d_call: TRBD1; clone_size: many; j_call: TRBJ2-1; cdr3_aa: CASSLIVSGGTYNEQFF; cdr3_nt: TGTGCCAGCAGCTTAATAGTGTCAGGGGGCACCTACAATGAGCAGTTCTTC
v_call: TRBV29-1; d_call: -; clone_size: many; j_call: TRBJ2-2; cdr3_aa: CSVGLSGELFF; cdr3_nt: TGCAGCGTTGGGTTATCCGGGGAGCTGTTTTTT
v_call: TRBV9; d_call: TRBD1; clone_size: -; j_call: TRBJ1-4; cdr3_aa: CASSEGQGEEKLFF; cdr3_nt: TGTGCCAGCAGCGAGGGACAGGGCGAGGAAAAACTGTTTTTT
v_call: TRBV29-1; d_call: TRBD2; clone_size: -; j_call: TRBJ2-2; cdr3_aa: CSVELSGGLAGELFF; cdr3_nt: TGTAGCGTTGAACTATCGGGAGGTCTGGCCGGGGAGCTGTTTTTT
v_call: TRBV7-2; d_call: -; clone_size: many; j_call: TRBJ2-2; cdr3_aa: CASSKRTDLTGELFF; cdr3_nt: TGTGCCAGCAGCAAAAGGACAGACCTAACCGGGGAGCTGTTTTTT
v_call: TRBV19; d_call: TRBD2; clone_size: many; j_call: TRBJ2-2; cdr3_aa: CASLLSGTAGELFF; cdr3_nt: TGTGCCAGCTTGCTTAGCGGGACGGCTGGGGAGCTGTTTTTT
v_call: TRBV5-1; d_call: -; clone_size: -; j_call: TRBJ2-5; cdr3_aa: CASRMSVVGLPTKYF; cdr3_nt: TGCGCCAGCAGGATGTCCGTGGTAGGACTCCCAACCAAGTACTTC
v_call: TRBV12-3/TRBV12-4; d_call: -; clone_size: -; j_call: TRBJ2-1; cdr3_aa: CASSFSAGGEQFF; cdr3_nt: TGTGCCAGCAGTTTTTCGGCTGGCGGGGAGCAGTTCTTC
v_call: TRBV6-1; d_call: TRBD1; clone_size: few; j_call: TRBJ2-5; cdr3_aa: CASSAPGQGAISKQTQYF; cdr3_nt: TGTGCCAGCAGTGCCCCGGGACAGGGGGCCATTTCCAAGCAGACCCAGTACTTC
v_call: TRBV20-1; d_call: -; clone_size: many; j_call: TRBJ2-4; cdr3_aa: CSARGGEAKNIQYF; cdr3_nt: TGCAGTGCGAGGGGGGGGGAGGCCAAAAACATTCAGTACTTC
v_call: TRBV7-9; d_call: -; clone_size: many; j_call: TRBJ2-1; cdr3_aa: CASSLDLLASEQFF; cdr3_nt: TGTGCCAGCAGCTTAGATTTGCTAGCGAGTGAGCAGTTCTTC
v_call: TRBV30; d_call: -; clone_size: many; j_call: TRBJ2-7; cdr3_aa: CAWSHGPGEQYF; cdr3_nt: TGTGCCTGGAGCCACGGGCCGGGGGAGCAGTACTTC
v_call: TRBV29-1; d_call: -; clone_size: few; j_call: TRBJ1-3; cdr3_aa: CSVVSGLSGNTIYF; cdr3_nt: TGCAGCGTTGTATCGGGCCTCTCTGGAAACACCATATATTTT
v_call: TRBV20-1; d_call: TRBD2; clone_size: many; j_call: TRBJ2-3; cdr3_aa: CSARRWTSGSTDTQYF; cdr3_nt: TGCAGTGCTAGGAGGTGGACTAGCGGGAGCACAGATACGCAGTATTTT
v_call: TRBV20-1; d_call: TRBD2; clone_size: many; j_call: TRBJ2-3; cdr3_aa: CSAGKAGANTDTQYF; cdr3_nt: TGCAGTGCTGGAAAAGCGGGAGCCAACACAGATACGCAGTATTTT
v_call: TRBV29-1; d_call: -; clone_size: once; j_call: TRBJ1-1; cdr3_aa: CSVWGLRVLNTQAFF; cdr3_nt: TGCAGCGTTTGGGGGCTCCGGGTGCTGAACACTCAAGCTTTCTTT
v_call: TRBV7-9; d_call: TRBD1; clone_size: many; j_call: TRBJ2-6; cdr3_aa: CASSLAMDRFSSGANVLTF; cdr3_nt: TGTGCCAGCAGCTTAGCGATGGACAGGTTCAGCTCTGGGGCCAACGTCCTGACTTTC
v_call: TRBV5-1; d_call: -; clone_size: many; j_call: TRBJ1-1; cdr3_aa: CASSLGRQMNTEAFF; cdr3_nt: TGCGCCAGCAGCTTGGGGAGACAAATGAACACTGAAGCTTTCTTT
v_call: TRBV5-1; d_call: -; clone_size: many; j_call: TRBJ2-2; cdr3_aa: CASSLLGRTGELFF; cdr3_nt: TGCGCCAGCAGCTTGCTGGGGCGGACCGGGGAGCTGTTTTTT
v_call: TRBV12-3/TRBV12-4; d_call: -; clone_size: many; j_call: TRBJ2-1; cdr3_aa: CASSFASPNNEQFF; cdr3_nt: TGTGCCAGCAGTTTCGCGTCGCCAAACAATGAGCAGTTCTTC
v_call: TRBV7-2; d_call: TRBD2; clone_size: medium-sized; j_call: TRBJ2-1; cdr3_aa: CASSLRLAGRTYNEQFF; cdr3_nt: TGTGCCAGCAGCTTGAGACTAGCGGGCCGGACCTACAATGAGCAGTTCTTC
v_call: TRBV28; d_call: -; clone_size: many; j_call: TRBJ2-5; cdr3_aa: CASSLESRGQETQYF; cdr3_nt: TGTGCCAGCAGTTTGGAATCTAGAGGACAAGAGACCCAGTACTTC
v_call: TRBV28; d_call: TRBD2; clone_size: many; j_call: TRBJ2-5; cdr3_aa: CASSSLPWTSGTSVTQYF; cdr3_nt: TGTGCCAGCAGTTCTCTACCTTGGACTAGCGGGACTTCTGTGACCCAGTACTTC
v_call: TRBV12-5; d_call: -; clone_size: few; j_call: TRBJ1-3; cdr3_aa: CASGPSDNTIYF; cdr3_nt: TGTGCTAGTGGTCCCTCCGACAACACCATATATTTT
v_call: TRBV6-1; d_call: -; clone_size: medium-sized; j_call: TRBJ2-7; cdr3_aa: CASSGGTYEQYF; cdr3_nt: TGTGCCAGCAGTGGGGGGACCTACGAGCAGTACTTC
v_call: TRBV7-7; d_call: TRBD2; clone_size: many; j_call: TRBJ2-1; cdr3_aa: CASSLLRLAGGPNEQFF; cdr3_nt: TGTGCCAGCAGCCTTCTACGTTTGGCGGGAGGGCCGAATGAGCAGTTCTTC
v_call: TRBV2; d_call: -; clone_size: many; j_call: TRBJ1-5; cdr3_aa: CASSESGVSNQPQHF; cdr3_nt: TGTGCCAGCAGTGAATCTGGGGTTAGCAATCAGCCCCAGCATTTT
v_call: TRBV20-1; d_call: -; clone_size: many; j_call: TRBJ2-7; cdr3_aa: CSALFQGFPYEQYF; cdr3_nt: TGCAGTGCCCTTTTTCAGGGGTTCCCCTACGAGCAGTACTTC